The T cell receptor (beta chain) described here comes from a study of blood T cell repertoires in COVID-19. Here immunoSEQ multiplex PCR was the method, and the copy in TCRdb shows in-frame clones only, minus some. The repertoire holds 200,000 or so clones, with nearly 85% as singletons. Germline CDR1 is KGHSH and CDR2 is LQKENI. This CDR3 has 14 amino acids. Trimming cost V 4 bases and J 8 bases; bases outside gene matches: 8. This chain uses TRBV18 with TRBJ1-1, with 9 bases lining up with TRBD1. This receptor was identified in a woman aged 30 to 39 with acute or convalescent COVID-19. Sequenced sample: peripheral blood. CDR3 sequence reads: CASSLGTGPIEAFF. The CDR3 DNA is TGTGCCAGCTCACTGGGGACAGGGCCAATAGAAGCTTTCTTT.